Listed here is a single T cell receptor (beta chain). The authors' processing: Reference gene primers were amplified, and this amplification served to estimate nucleated cell counts. The repertoire was sequenced with immunoSEQ multiplex PCR; TCRdb's copy has only in-frame clones and lacks some. V and J calls plus clone size are reproduced from that table; the DNA served to infer D and trimming. The sample lists hundreds of thousands of clones, roughly 80% occurring once. Germline assignment: CDR1 KGHDR and CDR2 SFDVKD. The ends were cut back, 9 bases at V and 4 bases at J, with 9 bases in the middle. This CDR3 is built from 12 residues. Cohorts were determined from participant-reported clinical history. This entry comes from a study of blood T cell repertoires in COVID-19. In the study overall: PBMCs, B-cell-depleted T cells, or T cells were the source of the cDNA or gDNA that made up the material.

The source is a man between 25 and 39 years old with acute COVID-19. The V gene is TRBV24-1, the J gene TRBJ1-5; D gene ambiguous. Source material: PBMCs or T cells enriched from blood (not recorded which). The CDR3 sequence is CATSRGNQPQHF. The CDR3 DNA follows: TGTGCCACCTCGCGGGGTAATCAGCCCCAGCATTTT.